This entry lists 20 T cell receptor delta chains sequenced from one sample in a study of γδ T cells in repeated Plasmodium falciparum infection. TCRdb ran CATT on the multiplex PCR reads. Altogether 50,000 to 65,000 delta-chain clones are present, approximately 1.5% being singletons, with the ten largest covering approximately 16%. Flow sorting of PBMC yielded separate Vgamma9/Vdelta2+ and Vdelta2-negative gammadelta T cell populations for bulk repertoire analysis. Sample: gamma-delta T cells from blood. These receptors were taken from a pool of human donors (malaria-infected and uninfected, not separated).

For this clone: The TCRdb record carries a much larger clone's protein, which differs from this DNA's translation at residue 23; a read error is the likely cause, and the protein listed here is the DNA translation. V gene assignment gives TRDV1, but the J gene was left uncalled; TRDD3, the D gene given by the table, was not confirmed from the DNA. The CDR3 is 25 residues long. Germline V lookup: CDR1 TSWWSYY, CDR2 QGS. The CDR3 bases are TGTGCTCTTGGGGCCCCGCGTCGAGAACATTCCTACCAACTGGGGGATAACTCGTACACCGATAAACCCATCTTT. Translated, it gives CALGAPRREHSYQLGDNSYTDKPIF.

In regard to this clone: Only one base separates this from a far larger clonotype, so it likely reflects a read error. This same CDR3 is encoded by further DNA sequences in the sample. The chain is built from TRDV1 and TRDJ1, with TRDD3 identical over 9 bases. The germline V gene has CDR1 TSWWSYY and CDR2 QGS. The CDR3 runs to 25 residues. CDR3 residues: CALGEALFLRWVPGGSRLRGYKLIF. The CDR3 DNA follows: TGTGCCCTTGGGGAGGCCCTATTCCTACGTTGGGTGCCTGGGGGATCCCGCCTACGGGGCTATAAACTCATCTTT.

Ten or more counts support this clone. This likely came from a read error, as a far larger clone is one base away. The V gene is TRDV1, the J gene TRDJ1; 12 bases match TRDD3. Trimming cost V 1 base and J 3 bases; bases outside gene matches: 27. The CDR3 loop spans 24 amino acids. The germline V gene encodes CDR1 TSWWSYY and CDR2 QGS. CDR3 DNA sequence: TGTGCTCTTGGGGAACCCACCTTTTTCTGTCCTAACTGGGGGATACCCTGCTACGCCGATAAACTCATCTTT. Residues: CALGEPTFFCPNWGIPCYADKLIF.

Details on this clone: The TCRdb protein, from a much larger clone, departs from this DNA's translation at residue 16, likely by read error; the protein shown derives from the DNA. The rearrangement uses TRDV1 and TRDJ1; maybe TRDD3 (6 bases). The CDR3 consists of 21 residues. Germline V CDR1 and CDR2: TSWWSYY, QGS. Here the CDR3 reads CALGPPWGRWGGAGEADKLIF. CDR3 bases: TGTGCCCTTGGGCCACCCTGGGGACGATGGGGGGGCGCGGGGGAAGCCGATAAACTCATCTTT.

Of note for this clone: TCRdb assigns this DNA the protein of a much larger clone, which departs from its translation at residue 11; this likely reflects a read error, and the protein shown comes from translating the DNA. This sequence joins TRDV2 and TRDJ1; 8 bases match TRDD3. In the absence of a J gene in TCRdb, the DNA was matched to germline to assign it here. Germline loops: CDR1 GEAIGNYY, CDR2 EKD. The junction had 9 bases not matched to a gene; V was cut back by 1 base and J by 0 bases. This CDR3 comprises 17 residues. CDR3 DNA: TGTGCCTGTGACACGGGGTACTGGGGGGCCCACACCGATAAACTCATCTTT. Encoded protein: CACDTGYWGAHTDKLIF.

This clone was counted many times. TCRdb's listed protein matches a much larger clone and diverges from this DNA's translation at residue 6, likely through a read error; the protein shown comes from the DNA. The V gene is TRDV1, the J gene TRDJ1; tentatively, D is TRDD3 (5 bases). Germline CDR1 and CDR2: TSWWSYY and QGS. This CDR3 has 17 residues. Deletions cut 3 bases from V and 1 base from J, with 18 bases between. The CDR3 loop is CALGEAYLGTATDKLIF. The CDR3 bases are TGTGCTCTTGGGGAGGCATACTTGGGGACGGCCACCGATAAACTCATCTTT.

This clone was seen only a few times. TCRdb attributes to this sequence the protein of a much larger clone, which differs from the DNA translation at residue 12; a read error is likely, and the protein displayed is translated from the DNA. The chain is built from TRAV38-2/DV8 and TRDJ1; 8 bases agree with TRDD3. Here the J gene was assigned by germline matching of the DNA, as TCRdb has none. The CDR3 extends over 19 amino acids. The V segment lost 10 bases and the J segment 0 bases; nucleotides outside the gene matches: 23. Germline lookup yields CDR1 TSESDYY and CDR2 QEAYKQQN. This CDR3 reads CASPPYDLYWGVNTDKLIF. The CDR3 DNA reads TGTGCTAGTCCCCCCTACGACCTATACTGGGGGGTCAACACCGATAAACTCATCTTT.

This clone has a count of ten or more. A far bigger clonotype differs at one base, so this is likely a read error. The gene calls are TRAV36/DV7 and TRDJ1, with 7 bases that match TRDD3. The CDR3 is made up of 21 amino acids. Germline lookup yields CDR1 VTNFRS and CDR2 LTSSGIE (reference sequence). Trimming at V came to 3 bases and at J to 0 bases, leaving 26 bases not matched to a gene. The CDR3 region is CAVVLILPFWRIRSDTDKLIF. As DNA, the CDR3 is TGTGCTGTGGTCCTCATCCTGCCCTTCTGGAGGATACGCTCGGACACCGATAAACTCATCTTT. Based on the CDR3 plus reference TRAV36/DV7 and TRDJ1, the full variable domain is EDKVVQSPLSLVVHEGDTVTLNCSYEVTNFRSLLWYKQEKKAPTFLFMLTSSGIEKKSGRLSSILDKKELSSILNITATQTGDSAIYLCAVVLILPFWRIRSDTDKLIFGKGTRVTVEP.

Comment on this clone: This likely came from a read error, as a far larger clone is one base away. Other DNA sequences in the sample encode the same CDR3. The V and J genes are TRDV1 and TRDJ2; TRDD3 might be the D (6 bases). Trimming cost V 6 bases and J 2 bases, with 25 bases left between them. Per germline, CDR1 TSWWSYY and CDR2 QGS. The CDR3 totals 19 residues. The CDR3 DNA reads TGTGCTCTTGGAGCCCCTTTCCCCTTTTGGGGGGGATTGACAGCACAACTCTTCTTT. Translation: CALGAPFPFWGGLTAQLFF.

Concerning this clone itself: TCRdb records a much larger clone's protein for this DNA, with a difference at residue 10 that likely arises from a read error; the protein given is the translation of the DNA. The CDR3 here is CALGAILRGGPYTDKLIF. The CDR3 DNA sequence: TGTGCTCTTGGGGCCATACTGAGGGGAGGACCGTACACCGATAAACTCATCTTT. The chain joins TRDV1 to TRDJ1; tentatively, D is TRDD3 (5 bases). This CDR3 spans 18 amino acids. CDR1 is TSWWSYY, CDR2 QGS, per germline. V lost 4 bases, J lost 0 bases, and 21 bases lay in between.

Comment on this clone: The amino acid sequence in TCRdb belongs to a much larger clone and departs from this DNA's translation at residue 3, likely a sequencing read error; the sequence shown is translated from the DNA. This chain uses TRDV1 with TRDJ1, with TRDD3 matching 8 bases. TCRdb leaves out the J gene; it was filled in here by matching the DNA to germline. In germline, CDR1 is TSWWSYY, CDR2 QGS. The CDR3 runs to 19 residues. The CDR3 reads CAPGFPGSYLGDAADKLIF. CDR3 bases: TGTGCTCCTGGGTTCCCCGGTAGTTACTTGGGGGATGCCGCCGATAAACTCATCTTT.

In its sample, this clone was seen many times. The chain couples TRDV1 to TRDJ1; perhaps TRDD3 as D (7 bases). In germline, CDR1 is TSWWSYY, CDR2 QGS. The CDR3 length is 27 residues. Between the trimmed V and J ends, which lost 2 bases and 0 bases, there was a span of 46 bases. CDR3 bases: TGTGCTCTTGGGGAAATCCTTACCCCCCCCATTCCTAAGCTAACACTGGGGATAGAAACAGACACCGATAAACTCATCTTT. Translated, it gives CALGEILTPPIPKLTLGIETDTDKLIF.

This clone turned up a few times. The TCRdb record carries a much larger clone's protein, which differs from this DNA's translation at residue 7; a read error is the likely cause, and the protein listed here is the DNA translation. The chain uses TRDV2 and TRDJ1; 7 bases map to TRDD3. Because TCRdb records no J gene, it was assigned here through a match of the DNA to germline. The CDR3 extends over 17 amino acids. The junction had 9 bases not matched to a gene; V was cut back by 0 bases and J by 0 bases. Germline V gives CDR1 GEAIGNYY, CDR2 EKD. The CDR3 nucleotides are TGTGCCTGTGACACCTTAATGGGGGACCCATACACCGATAAACTCATCTTT. Protein sequence: CACDTLMGDPYTDKLIF.

This clone came up many times. TCRdb pairs this DNA with a much larger clone's protein that differs at residue 22, likely a read error; the protein shown was translated from the DNA. V gene TRDV1 combines with J gene TRDJ1, with 8 bases fitting TRDD3. CDR3 length: 25 residues. The germline CDR1 and CDR2 sequences are TSWWSYY and QGS. In nucleotides, the CDR3 is TGTGCTCTTGGGGAACTAGGACCCCCCTTAGGGCCCCTCGACTGGGGGGAATTGTACACCGATGAACTCATCTTT. It encodes CALGELGPPLGPLDWGELYTDELIF.

To note about this clone: The protein TCRdb gives is from a much larger clone and does not agree with this DNA's translation at residue 11, likely a read error; the protein shown here comes from the DNA. This sequence joins TRDV1 and TRDJ1, with D perhaps matching TRDD3 (6 bases). The CDR3 contains 21 residues. V dropped 1 base and J dropped 10 bases, with 37 bases sitting between them. Germline V CDR1 and CDR2: TSWWSYY, QGS. The CDR3 loop is CALGERERLHPNGGELPGLIF. The CDR3 coding sequence is TGTGCTCTTGGGGAACGAGAGCGCCTACATCCGAACGGGGGGGAACTGCCCGGACTCATCTTT.

A few counts support this clone. The TCRdb protein comes from a much larger clone and disagrees with this DNA's translation at residue 4, likely due to a read error; the protein given here is derived from the DNA. This rearrangement joins TRDV2 to TRDJ1; D perhaps matches TRDD3 (5 bases). Germline-derived CDR1 and CDR2 are GEAIGNYY and EKD. Trimming cost V 5 bases and J 3 bases, with 30 bases left between them. The CDR3 is 19 residues long. This CDR3 reads CACGIGGHGKDYDADKLIF. For the CDR3, the DNA is TGTGCCTGTGGCATCGGGGGCCATGGGAAGGATTATGACGCCGATAAACTCATCTTT.

In this sample, this clone turned up a few times. A single base is all that separates this from a far larger clone, so a read error is likely. This sample includes further DNA sequences coding for the same CDR3. The rearrangement uses TRDV3 and TRDJ1; tentatively, D is TRDD2 (6 bases). The CDR3 sequence is 14 residues long. Germline lookup yields CDR1 TVYSNPD and CDR2 GDNSRS (reference sequence). CDR3 loop: CASAFRRYTDKLIF. The CDR3 coding sequence is TGTGCTTCAGCCTTCCGCAGATACACCGATAAACTCATCTTT.

On this clone itself: TCRdb pairs this DNA with a much larger clone's protein that differs at residue 12, likely a read error; the protein shown was translated from the DNA. The rearrangement joins TRDV2 to TRDJ1, with 10 bases lining up with TRDD3. The V and J ends lost 5 bases and 4 bases, in that order; junction bases with no gene match: 15. Per the germline V gene, CDR1 is GEAIGNYY and CDR2 is EKD. The CDR3 is 17 amino acids. CDR3 loop: CACASLTGGSYIDKLIF. The CDR3 bases are TGTGCCTGTGCTTCCCTTACTGGGGGATCTTACATCGATAAACTCATCTTT.

This clone has more than one count but fewer than ten. With only one base between it and a far larger clone, this is likely a read error. The sample has other DNA sequences that encode this CDR3 too. This sequence joins TRDV1 and TRDJ1; TRDD3 matches 7 bases. Germline-derived CDR1 and CDR2 are TSWWSYY and QGS. Trimming took 4 bases from V and 0 from J; bases not matched to a gene: 14. The CDR3 spans 18 residues. The CDR3 coding sequence is TGTGCTCTTGGGGGGGGATATATTGGTGGGTCCTACACCGATAAACTCATCTTT. Translating it yields CALGGGYIGGSYTDKLIF.

Ten or more counts support this clone. The TCRdb protein, from a much larger clone, departs from this DNA's translation at residue 4, likely by read error; the protein shown derives from the DNA. The chain couples TRDV2 to TRDJ1; TRDD3 matches 10 bases. V dropped 5 bases and J dropped 2; count of bases not matched to a gene: 16. Germline CDR1 GEAIGNYY, CDR2 EKD. The CDR3 has 18 amino acids. The CDR3, as DNA: TGTGCCTGTGGCAAGGGGGATACGGCCACATCGCAGACCGATAAACTCATCTTT. It encodes CACGKGDTATSQTDKLIF.